Detailed here is one T cell receptor (beta chain). The data derive from a study of CD8 T cells in Susac syndrome. Overall study context: Patients with Susac syndrome were, at the time of blood collection, therapy-naive, maintained on corticosteroids, or maintained on intravenous immunoglobulin alone.

The RNA input was about 0.45 to 1 ug, and it was reverse transcribed with random hexamers. MiXCR was run by TCRdb on the immunoSEQ multiplex PCR reads, yielding one entry per CDR3 protein. The profile shows 95,000 to 150,000 distinct CDR3 sequences, just under 95% of them singletons. CD8+ and CD4+ T cells from blood underwent TCR beta sequencing. J gave up 8 bases and V 3 bases, and 9 bases lay outside the gene matches. Germline V CDR1 and CDR2: SGDLS, YYNGEE. The length of the CDR3 is 14 residues. The sample was CD8+ T cells from PBMCs. This sequence joins TRBV9 and TRBJ1-2; 8 bases map to TRBD1. The sequence was obtained from a human donor with Susac syndrome. CDR3 sequence (DNA): TGTGCCAGCAGCGCCGGACAGGGTACGGGGGGCTACACCTTC. This translates into CASSAGQGTGGYTF.